This T cell receptor (beta chain) originates from a study of PD-L1 blockade in urothelial cancer. For the study at large: The researchers analyzed blood 3 weeks (second dose) and 6 weeks after treatment start. Each blood sample yielded a median of about 140,000 T cells. Study-wide results and caveats: Below-median blood TCR clonality before treatment forecast better survival.

As for this clone: Its matching antigen is unknown.

The investigators introduced synthetic TCR analog templates into each PCR as spikes. The table came from immunoSEQ multiplex PCR; TCRdb's copy has only in-frame clones and leaves some out. The sample comprises about 43,000 clones, more than 70% of which are singletons, and about a sixth rests with the top ten. This sample's time point: pretreatment peripheral blood. Per the germline V gene, CDR1 is SNHLY and CDR2 is FYNNEI. V trimming: 3 bases; J trimming: 4 bases; junction bases outside the gene matches: 3. The CDR3 sequence is 15 residues long. The gene calls are TRBV2 and TRBJ1-5; 10 bases match TRBD1. The input for sequencing was PBMCs, taken around atezolizumab (anti-PD-L1) treatment. The TCR comes from a man aged 60-69 years with urothelial cancer. The CDR3 coding sequence is TGTGCCAGCAGTGAGGACAGGGGGAATAATCAGCCCCAGCATTTT. It encodes CASSEDRGNNQPQHF.